Each of the 13 T cell receptor beta chains below was sequenced from the same sample in a study of cytomegalovirus exposure and HLA in healthy donors. Profiled with immunoSEQ multiplex PCR; TCRdb holds only in-frame clones, not every one. In the table there are tens of thousands of clones, 95% to 97% of which are singletons. Specimen: PBMCs. The receptor source for this set is a woman between 18 and 30 years old in good health and CMV-seropositive.

This clone was recorded once. The V call is TRBV4-1, the J call TRBJ1-2, with a tentative D call TRBD1 (5 bases). V was clipped by 5 bases and J by 8 bases, with 21 bases between them. There are 15 residues in the CDR3. Germline V gene data show CDR1 as MGHRA and CDR2 as YSYEKL. For the CDR3, the DNA is TGCGCCAGCAGCAATCGACGGGGGGGTTCTTGGGGCTACACCTTC. As protein: CASSNRRGGSWGYTF.

The rearrangement links TRBV7-9 to TRBJ2-1; 8 bases fit TRBD2. CDR1 SEHNR and CDR2 FQNEAQ come from the germline V gene (reference sequence). With 1 base clipped from V and 2 bases from J, the junction kept 10 bases outside the gene matches. The CDR3 loop spans 18 amino acids. As DNA, the CDR3 is TGTGCCAGCAGCTTAGGGGGCTCGGGGGGGGCAGCCTACAATGAGCAGTTCTTC. It translates to CASSLGGSGGAAYNEQFF.

J is TRBJ1-5 and V is TRBV28; 9 bases map to TRBD1. Germline CDR1 reads MDHEN; CDR2 reads SYDVKM. The trim removed 3 bases at V and 2 bases at J, leaving 11 bases unmatched. The CDR3 runs to 18 residues. CDR3 in amino acids: CASSFASGQGLGNQPQHF. The CDR3 DNA is TGTGCCAGCAGTTTTGCCTCGGGACAGGGTTTGGGCAATCAGCCCCAGCATTTT.

This chain links TRBV6-5 with TRBJ1-1; D not certain. The ends were cut back, 0 bases at V and 6 bases at J, with 14 bases in the middle. The CDR3 is 15 residues long. CDR1 and CDR2 from the germline V gene are MNHEY and SVGAGI. CDR3 sequence (DNA): TGTGCCAGCAGTTACTCCAGTTCACAGTTGGCTGAAGCTTTCTTT. Amino acid sequence: CASSYSSSQLAEAFF.

The rearrangement joins TRBV7-9 to TRBJ1-4; D is undetermined. Germline CDR1 and CDR2: SEHNR and FQNEAQ (reference sequence). This CDR3 comprises 17 residues. Trimming shortened V by 3 bases and J by 7 bases, and 21 bases separated the two germline ends. This chain's CDR3 is CASSFRPREGWGEKLFF. CDR3 bases: TGTGCCAGCAGCTTTCGTCCCCGGGAGGGTTGGGGTGAAAAACTGTTTTTT.

V usage is TRBV27 and J usage is TRBJ2-7; 8 nucleotides align to TRBD2. Germline V gene sequence: CDR1 MNHEY, CDR2 SMNVEV (reference sequence). Germline trimming cut 1 base from V and 2 bases from J; bases unmatched to any gene: 7. CDR3 length equals 16 residues. DNA for the CDR3: TGTGCCAGCAGTTTATACACTAGCGGAAATACCTACGAGCAGTACTTC. It translates to CASSLYTSGNTYEQYF.

This clone has a single count. The chain has TRBV6-1 and TRBJ1-2; D not resolved. V shed 1 base and J shed 8 bases, with 11 bases lying between them. The CDR3 sequence is 13 residues long. Germline V lookup: CDR1 MNHNS, CDR2 SASEGT. CDR3 residues: CASSEVLVEGYTF. DNA of the CDR3: TGTGCCAGCAGTGAAGTCCTAGTGGAGGGCTACACCTTC.

The chain's CDR3 is CASSPHIPGANVLTF. CDR3 sequence (DNA): TGTGCCAGCAGCCCACATATACCTGGGGCCAACGTCCTGACTTTC. V is TRBV6-4 and J is TRBJ2-6; D is unresolved. With 6 bases removed from V and 2 bases from J, the gap between germline ends came to 11 bases. The germline gives CDR1 MRHNA, CDR2 SNTAGT. The CDR3 has 15 residues.

CDR3: CASSTVRTPGYGYTF. The CDR3, as DNA: TGTGCCAGCAGCACCGTCCGAACCCCAGGGTATGGCTACACCTTC. The chain joins TRBV11-2 to TRBJ1-2, with TRBD1 as a possible D gene (5 bases). V shed 5 bases and J shed 5 bases, with 18 bases lying between them. The germline V gene has CDR1 SGHAT and CDR2 FQNNGV. The length of the CDR3 is 15 residues.

The chain joins TRBV5-6 to TRBJ2-3; D perhaps matches TRBD2 (5 bases). Deletions cut 0 bases from V and 0 bases from J, with 11 bases between. Germline CDR1 reads SGHDT; CDR2 reads YYEEEE. The CDR3 is made up of 16 amino acids. The CDR3 spells CASSLVFGGSTDTQYF. The CDR3 region has the DNA TGTGCCAGCAGCTTGGTTTTTGGCGGGAGCACAGATACGCAGTATTTT.

V is TRBV6-6 and J is TRBJ2-3, with D uncertain. There are 13 residues in the CDR3. V was pared by 2 bases and J by 9 bases, with 12 bases between. CDR1 is MNHNY, CDR2 SVGAGI, per germline (reference sequence). The CDR3 loop is CASSYGEASTQYF. For the CDR3, the DNA is TGTGCCAGCAGTTACGGTGAGGCGTCGACGCAGTATTTT.

In nucleotides, the CDR3 is TGCGCCAGCAGCCCCCACGCTAGCGGGAGTGCGAACACCGGGGAGCTGTTTTTT. Translating gives CASSPHASGSANTGELFF. The genes are TRBV4-1 and TRBJ2-2, with TRBD2 matching 10 bases. Germline CDR1 and CDR2: MGHRA and YSYEKL. This CDR3 comprises 18 residues. V lost 4 bases to trimming and J lost 0 bases; unmatched junction nucleotides: 8.

The V gene is TRBV5-6, the J gene TRBJ1-5, with 8 bases matching TRBD1. This CDR3 spans 18 amino acids. V was pared by 0 bases and J by 0 bases, with 8 bases of the junction left unmatched. Germline values: CDR1 SGHDT, CDR2 YYEEEE. CDR3 bases: TGTGCCAGCAGCTTGGGGACAGGGAGCTCCTATAGCAATCAGCCCCAGCATTTT. Translated, it gives CASSLGTGSSYSNQPQHF.